Shown below are 5 T cell receptor beta chains from a single sample sequenced in a study of T cell responses to AZD1222 COVID-19 vaccine. TCRdb keeps only in-frame clones here, not all; method: immunoSEQ multiplex PCR. The sample yields about 110,000 clones, around nine tenths seen once. The material sequenced was peripheral blood, taken on day 0 of AZD1222 vaccination. These receptors were taken from an adult in good health.

The chain couples TRBV28 to TRBJ1-5, with TRBD1 as a possible D gene (6 bases). CDR1 and CDR2 (germline): MDHEN, SYDVKM. Trimming pared 7 bases from V and 9 bases from J, leaving 16 bases between. The CDR3 spans 13 residues. The DNA for the CDR3 is TGTGCCAGCACTGACAGGTCTCTGGGGCCCCAGCATTTT. This gives the protein CASTDRSLGPQHF.

The chain links TRBV19 to TRBJ2-7, with 9 positions matching TRBD1. The CDR3 sequence is 15 residues long. CDR1 and CDR2 from the germline V gene are LNHDA and SQIVND (reference sequence). After removal of 6 bases from V and 2 bases from J, the junction contained 8 bases not matched to a gene. CDR3 sequence: CASREGQGLPYEQYF. The CDR3 DNA is TGTGCCAGTAGGGAGGGACAGGGTCTCCCCTACGAGCAGTACTTC.

The rearrangement links TRBV6-2 or TRBV6-3 to TRBJ1-1, with a possible D match to TRBD1 (5 bases). V lost 0 bases and J 1 base, leaving 15 bases between the germline ends. The CDR3 loop spans 17 amino acids. Germline V gene sequence: CDR1 MNHEY, CDR2 SVGEGT. The CDR3 protein is CASSYSVRGGTNTEAFF. The DNA of the CDR3 is TGTGCCAGCAGTTACTCGGTCCGTGGGGGAACGAACACTGAAGCTTTCTTT.

This chain uses TRBV7-2 with TRBJ2-4; D is undetermined. Germline CDR1 SGHTA, CDR2 FQGNSA. The CDR3 is 16 residues long. The germline V and J ends were trimmed by 2 bases and 6 bases, with 17 bases remaining between them. CDR3 DNA: TGTGCCAGCAGCTTATCATTCGTGCGAAAACTAAACATTCAGTACTTC. It translates to CASSLSFVRKLNIQYF.

The DNA for the CDR3 is TGCGCCAGCACCCCCTCCGGGGGGCAAGAGACCCAGTACTTC. This gives the protein CASTPSGGQETQYF. V usage is TRBV10-2 and J usage is TRBJ2-5, with 7 bases aligning to TRBD2. This CDR3 contains 14 residues. Germline V gene sequence: CDR1 WSHSY, CDR2 SAAADI. After removal of 7 bases from V and 2 bases from J, the junction contained 7 bases not matched to a gene.